Each of the 21 T cell receptor beta chains below was sequenced from the same sample in a study of cytotoxic CD8 clonotypes in ibrutinib-treated CLL. Assay: immunoSEQ multiplex PCR; the TCRdb copy retains only in-frame clones and omits some. The data hold 65,000 to 95,000 clones, with about 82% observed a single time. The material sequenced was PBMCs, taken before ibrutinib treatment. The receptors derive from a human donor with chronic lymphocytic leukemia.

The J gene is TRBJ2-7, the V gene TRBV10-2; 15 nucleotides line up with TRBD2. The CDR3 has 16 residues. CDR1 WSHSY and CDR2 SAAADI come from the germline V gene. J was trimmed by 6 bases and V by 8 bases; bases with no gene match: 11. Here the CDR3 reads CASSRTSGRASPEQYF. CDR3 coding DNA: TGCGCCAGCTCGAGGACTAGCGGGAGGGCCAGCCCCGAGCAGTACTTC.

The chain is built from TRBV7-9 and TRBJ1-1; maybe TRBD1 (6 bases). The CDR3 is 16 residues long. Germline V lookup: CDR1 SEHNR, CDR2 FQNEAQ (reference sequence). V was pared by 2 bases and J by 1 base, with 14 bases between. CDR3 in amino acids: CASSLFPRQENTEAFF. The CDR3 region has the DNA TGTGCCAGCAGCTTATTTCCCCGACAGGAGAACACTGAAGCTTTCTTT. The complete variable domain, with remaining parts taken from reference TRBV7-9 and TRBJ1-1, reads DTGVSQNPRHKITKRGQNVTFRCDPISEHNRLYWYRQTLGQGPEFLTYFQNEAQLEKSRLLSDRFSAERPKGSFSTLEIQRTEQGDSAMYLCASSLFPRQENTEAFFGQGTRLTVV.

This sequence joins TRBV28 and TRBJ2-7; tentatively, D is TRBD2 (7 bases). Trimming removed 4 bases at V and 3 bases at J, with 16 bases between. Germline V gene lookup returns CDR1 MDHEN and CDR2 SYDVKM. This CDR3 has 15 residues. CDR3 bases: TGTGCCAGCAGTTCCTCAAGGAGGGGGGGCTACGAGCAGTACTTC. Amino acids: CASSSSRRGGYEQYF.

The CDR3 protein is CASSFQLEFGYEQYF. In DNA form, the CDR3 reads TGTGCCAGCAGTTTCCAGTTAGAGTTCGGCTACGAGCAGTACTTC. The genes are TRBV6-5 and TRBJ2-7; no definite D call. The V gene's germline CDR1 is MNHEY and CDR2 SVGAGI. Trimming cost V 4 bases and J 3 bases, with 16 bases left between them. This CDR3 contains 15 residues.

This chain links TRBV5-1 with TRBJ1-1; D ambiguous. The CDR3 has 12 residues. The germline V gene has CDR1 SGHRS and CDR2 YFSETQ. Trimming shortened V by 1 base and J by 11 bases, and 12 bases separated the two germline ends. The CDR3: CASSLNTEGAFF. CDR3 sequence (DNA): TGCGCCAGCAGCTTGAACACCGAAGGGGCTTTCTTT.

The chain couples TRBV9 to TRBJ2-6; D unresolved. This CDR3 has 20 amino acids. V dropped 0 bases and J dropped 0 bases, with 19 bases sitting between them. From germline, CDR1 is SGDLS and CDR2 YYNGEE. The CDR3 region is CASSVATGARYRSGANVLTF. In DNA, the CDR3 is TGTGCCAGCAGCGTAGCTACTGGAGCCCGGTATCGCTCTGGGGCCAACGTCCTGACTTTC.

The chain's CDR3 is CASSFLGEGNTIYF. CDR3 bases: TGCGCCAGCAGCTTCTTGGGGGAAGGAAACACCATATATTTT. The genes are TRBV5-1 and TRBJ1-3; possible D gene TRBD1, 5 bases. The CDR3 contains 14 residues. Per the germline V gene, CDR1 is SGHRS and CDR2 is YFSETQ. V was cut by 2 bases and J by 4 bases, with 10 bases left in between.

The chain combines TRBV9 with TRBJ2-1; D possibly matches TRBD1 or TRBD2 (5 bases each). CDR3 size: 15 residues. Germline CDR1 and CDR2: SGDLS and YYNGEE. The ends were cut back, 0 bases at V and 2 bases at J, with 9 bases in the middle. CDR3 loop: CASSVDGGAYNEQFF. In DNA form, the CDR3 reads TGTGCCAGCAGCGTAGATGGGGGAGCCTACAATGAGCAGTTCTTC.

The rearrangement links TRBV5-1 to TRBJ2-2; no definite D call. V dropped 4 bases and J dropped 3 bases, with 13 bases sitting between them. The CDR3 totals 15 residues. Germline loops: CDR1 SGHRS, CDR2 YFSETQ. Here the CDR3 reads CASSERTSDTGELFF. The CDR3 DNA sequence: TGCGCCAGCAGCGAGAGGACCAGTGACACCGGGGAGCTGTTTTTT.

The chain carries TRBV7-9 and TRBJ2-4; no clear D gene. Trimming stripped 5 bases from V and 8 bases from J, with 10 bases between. The CDR3 is made up of 12 amino acids. CDR1 and CDR2 from the germline V gene are SEHNR and FQNEAQ (reference sequence). The chain's CDR3 is CASSLATDIQYF. The DNA of the CDR3 is TGTGCCAGCAGCCTGGCCACAGACATTCAGTACTTC.

The gene calls are TRBV9 and TRBJ2-1; TRBD2 matches at 9 bases. Germline CDR1 SGDLS, CDR2 YYNGEE. Trimming removed 4 bases from V and 7 bases from J; junction bases left unmatched: 18. The length of the CDR3 is 18 residues. The CDR3 nucleotides are TGTGCCAGCAGCCCTCCCCCCCTGGGCGGGAGGGTCACGAATGAGCAGTTCTTC. It yields the protein CASSPPPLGGRVTNEQFF. Together with reference TRBV9 and TRBJ2-1, the CDR3 gives the full variable domain: DSGVTQTPKHLITATGQRVTLRCSPRSGDLSVYWYQQSLDQGLQFLIQYYNGEERAKGNILERFSAQQFPDLHSELNLSSLELGDSALYFCASSPPPLGGRVTNEQFFGPGTRLTVL.

In this sample, this clone turned up once. The rearrangement uses TRBV6-5 and TRBJ2-1; D gene ambiguous. Per germline, CDR1 MNHEY and CDR2 SVGAGI. The CDR3 has 12 residues. V was clipped by 6 bases and J by 5 bases, with 8 bases between them. CDR3 amino acids: CASSLPDNEQFF. For the CDR3, the DNA is TGTGCCAGCAGCCTACCTGACAATGAGCAGTTCTTC.

This clone was seen at least ten times. Different DNA sequences within this sample yield the same CDR3. The chain combines TRBV5-1 with TRBJ2-3; 9 nucleotides agree with TRBD1. The J segment lost 2 bases and the V segment lost 2 bases, leaving 3 bases of the junction unmatched. CDR3 length: 15 residues. From germline, CDR1 is SGHRS and CDR2 YFSETQ. Here the CDR3 DNA reads TGCGCCAGCAGCTTAAACAGGGGGCCCACAGATACGCAGTATTTT. It translates to CASSLNRGPTDTQYF.

The chain couples TRBV7-2 to TRBJ2-5, with D perhaps given as TRBD1 or TRBD2 (5 bases each). Per germline, CDR1 SGHTA and CDR2 FQGNSA. The CDR3 extends over 16 amino acids. V lost 1 base, J lost 4 bases, and 16 bases lay in between. The CDR3 spells CASSLGIGTRVETQYF. In nucleotides, the CDR3 is TGTGCCAGCAGCTTAGGGATCGGGACCAGAGTAGAGACCCAGTACTTC.

Ten or more counts support this clone. Other DNA sequences from this sample encode an identical CDR3 as well. CDR3 bases: TGCAGCGTTGAAGATCCGGGACAGAGCTCCTACAATGAGCAGTTCTTC. Its translation is CSVEDPGQSSYNEQFF. The V and J genes are TRBV29-1 and TRBJ2-1; 7 bases are shared with TRBD1. Germline assignment: CDR1 SQVTM and CDR2 ANQGSEA. Unmatched junction bases numbered 5, after V lost 0 bases and J lost 0 bases. The CDR3 runs to 16 residues.

The chain links TRBV30 to TRBJ2-3; D not certain. The V and J ends lost 0 bases and 6 bases respectively, with 7 bases between them. Germline V CDR1 and CDR2: GTSNPN, SVGIG (reference sequence). The CDR3 contains 12 residues. The CDR3: CAWSVRADTQYF. As DNA, the CDR3 is TGTGCCTGGAGTGTAAGAGCGGATACGCAGTATTTT. The full variable domain, rest sourced from reference TRBV30 and TRBJ2-3, is SQTIHQWPATLVQPVGSPLSLECTVEGTSNPNLYWYRQAAGRGLQLLFYSVGIGQISSEVPQNLSASRPQDRQFILSSKKLLLSDSGFYLCAWSVRADTQYFGPGTRLTVL.

The chain couples TRBV28 to TRBJ2-4; no reliable D call. CDR1 is MDHEN and CDR2 is SYDVKM in the germline V gene. The CDR3 spans 13 residues. V was pared by 2 bases and J by 7 bases, with 9 bases between. The CDR3 coding sequence is TGTGCCAGCAGTTTACCAGGCTCTAACATTCAGTACTTC. It translates to CASSLPGSNIQYF.

The rearrangement links TRBV28 to TRBJ1-4; D is uncertain. The CDR3 is 15 amino acids. From germline, CDR1 is MDHEN and CDR2 SYDVKM. The V end lost 10 bases, the J end lost 5 bases, and 20 bases lay between the germline ends. CDR3 sequence: CATLTVGPSNEKLFF. In DNA, the CDR3 is TGTGCCACCCTAACGGTCGGGCCCTCAAATGAAAAACTGTTTTTT. The full variable domain, with the rest looked up from reference TRBV28 and TRBJ1-4, is DVKVTQSSRYLVKRTGEKVFLECVQDMDHENMFWYRQDPGLGLRLIYFSYDVKMKEKGDIPEGYSVSREKKERFSLILESASTNQTSMYLCATLTVGPSNEKLFFGSGTQLSVL.

In this sample, this clone turned up a few times. The J gene is TRBJ1-2, the V gene TRBV28, with TRBD1 as a possible D gene (5 bases). V lost 5 bases to trimming and J lost 7 bases, with 17 bases between them. This CDR3 is built from 14 residues. Germline-derived CDR1 and CDR2 are MDHEN and SYDVKM. The CDR3 spells CASSPQQERGGYTF. The CDR3 DNA reads TGTGCCAGCAGTCCGCAACAGGAAAGGGGTGGCTACACCTTC.

The genes are TRBV7-3 and TRBJ1-1; D gene uncertain. V shed 2 bases and J shed 0 bases, with 10 bases lying between them. The CDR3 runs to 15 residues. Germline assignment: CDR1 SGHTA and CDR2 FQGTGA. The DNA of the CDR3 is TGTGCCAGCAGCTTACAGGTACCCATGAACACTGAAGCTTTCTTT. Protein sequence: CASSLQVPMNTEAFF.

CDR3 in amino acids: CASSVGVNSGNTIYF. The CDR3 nucleotides are TGTGCCAGCAGCGTAGGGGTGAACTCTGGAAACACCATATATTTT. This chain uses TRBV9 with TRBJ1-3; no clear D gene. Trimming left V 0 bases short and J 0 bases short, with 7 bases between. CDR1 SGDLS and CDR2 YYNGEE come from the germline V gene. The CDR3 consists of 15 residues.